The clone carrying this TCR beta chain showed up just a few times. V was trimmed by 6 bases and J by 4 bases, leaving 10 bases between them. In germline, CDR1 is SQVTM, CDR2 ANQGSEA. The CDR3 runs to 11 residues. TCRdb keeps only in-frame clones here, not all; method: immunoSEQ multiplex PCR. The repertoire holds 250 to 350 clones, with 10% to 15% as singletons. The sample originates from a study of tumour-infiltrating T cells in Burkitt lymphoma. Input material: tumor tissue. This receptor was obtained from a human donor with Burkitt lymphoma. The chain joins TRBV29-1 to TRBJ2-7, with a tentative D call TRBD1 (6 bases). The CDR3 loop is CSVLGQYEQYF. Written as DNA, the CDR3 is TGCAGCGTCCTCGGACAGTACGAGCAGTACTTC.